These 25 T cell receptor beta chains were sequenced from one sample in a study of T cell repertoires in cytomegalovirus infection. TCRdb reprocessed the reads via MiXCR and lists one record per CDR3 protein. Of more than 350,000 distinct CDR3 sequences listed, roughly 31% are singletons. Sequenced: PBMCs. The receptors shown here come from a human donor in good health (CMV status not recorded). Some clones in this sample may be carry-over from other donors' samples.

The J gene is TRBJ1-3, the V gene TRBV19; possible D gene TRBD1, 5 bases. Germline loops: CDR1 LNHDA, CDR2 SQIVND (reference sequence). The CDR3 totals 14 residues. Trimming took off 4 bases at V and 6 bases at J, with 13 bases between the two ends. The CDR3: CASSTGRTVNTIYF. The CDR3 coding sequence is TGTGCCAGTAGTACAGGGCGGACTGTAAACACCATATATTTT. Full variable domain (outside the CDR3, taken from reference TRBV19 and TRBJ1-3): DGGITQSPKYLFRKEGQNVTLSCEQNLNHDAMYWYRQDPGQGLRLIYYSQIVNDFQKGDIAEGYSVSREKKESFPLTVTSAQKNPTAFYLCASSTGRTVNTIYFGEGSWLTVV.

The table lists this clonotype with a few counts. The chain links TRBV12-3 or TRBV12-4 to TRBJ1-6; 10 nucleotides match TRBD1. V gave up 6 bases and J gave up 9 bases; unmatched junction bases: 5. The CDR3 has 14 residues. The chain's CDR3 is CASRRDRGLSPLHF. In DNA, the CDR3 is TGTGCCAGCAGACGCGACAGGGGGCTTTCACCCCTCCACTTT.

This clonotype was seen ten or more times. This sequence joins TRBV7-8 and TRBJ2-7; TRBD2 matches 9 bases. The V and J ends lost 1 base and 1 base, in that order; junction bases with no gene match: 2. Looked up from germline, CDR1 is SGHVS and CDR2 is FQNEAQ. The CDR3 has 15 amino acids. The CDR3 is CASSLESGGSYEQYF. As DNA, the CDR3 is TGTGCCAGCAGCTTAGAGAGCGGGGGGTCCTACGAGCAGTACTTC.

This clonotype was seen a handful of times. The J gene is TRBJ2-2, the V gene TRBV4-2; either TRBD1 or TRBD2 may fit D (5 bases each). This CDR3 region has 12 residues. Germline lookup yields CDR1 LGHNA and CDR2 YNFKEQ. The CDR3 loop reads CAGTGNTGELFF. Here the CDR3 DNA reads TGTGCGGGGACGGGTAACACCGGGGAGCTGTTTTTT.

The sample holds many counts of this clonotype. The chain is built from TRBV11-2 and TRBJ2-7, with 9 nucleotides matching TRBD1. The germline V gene encodes CDR1 SGHAT and CDR2 FQNNGV. The length of the CDR3 is 17 residues. V lost 1 base, J lost 1 base, and 8 bases stayed unmatched. CDR3 protein: CASSLAPGQGFSYEQYF. CDR3 sequence (DNA): TGTGCCAGCAGCTTAGCGCCGGGACAGGGATTTTCCTACGAGCAGTACTTC.

This clonotype was seen repeatedly, ten times or more. The chain carries TRBV7-2 and TRBJ1-5; 7 bases are a match to TRBD1. CDR1 is SGHTA, CDR2 FQGNSA, per germline. The ends lost 2 bases at V and 4 bases at J; junction bases unmatched: 8. The CDR3 totals 16 residues. CDR3 in amino acids: CASSLNGRGVNQPQHF. DNA of the CDR3: TGTGCCAGCAGCTTAAATGGCAGGGGGGTAAATCAGCCCCAGCATTTT.

V is TRBV5-4 and J is TRBJ2-7, with 10 bases aligning to TRBD2. The V gene end was trimmed by 1 base and the J gene end by 4 bases; junction bases not matched to a gene: 5. The CDR3 has 15 residues. Germline V gene lookup returns CDR1 SGHNT and CDR2 YYREEE (reference sequence). Here the CDR3 reads CASSLTSGVRYEQYF. The CDR3, as DNA: TGTGCCAGCAGCTTGACTAGCGGGGTGCGATACGAGCAGTACTTC.

As regards this clonotype: It is likely a read error, because the conserved phenylalanine at the end of the CDR3 is missing. The chain recombines TRBV7-8 with TRBJ1-3; unclear D gene. This CDR3 is built from 14 residues. The germline CDR1 and CDR2 sequences are SGHVS and FQNEAQ. V shed 6 bases and J shed 0 bases, with 9 bases lying between them. For the CDR3, the DNA is TGTGCCAGCAGACTGCAGAGCTCTGGAAACACCATATATGGT. This gives the protein CASRLQSSGNTIYG.

This clonotype was detected ten times or more. This chain uses TRBV7-2 with TRBJ1-5, with a weak D call TRBD1 (5 bases). The CDR3 sequence is 13 residues long. The germline V and J ends were trimmed by 5 bases and 7 bases, with 12 bases remaining between them. The germline CDR1 and CDR2 sequences are SGHTA and FQGNSA. DNA for the CDR3: TGTGCCAGCAGCATGGCAGGGCGACAGCCCCAGCATTTT. Its translation: CASSMAGRQPQHF.

This sequence joins TRBV4-1 and TRBJ2-6, with D maybe TRBD1 (5 bases). Germline V lookup: CDR1 MGHRA, CDR2 YSYEKL. V dropped 1 base and J dropped 2 bases, with 30 bases sitting between them. CDR3 length: 23 residues. The CDR3 nucleotides read TGCGCCAGCAGCCAAGTGGTCATGGTGGCAGGGCTTTCCCCCCGGGCTGGGGCCAACGTCCTGACTTTC. It encodes CASSQVVMVAGLSPRAGANVLTF.

The sample holds a few counts of this clonotype. The chain combines TRBV2 with TRBJ1-1; D is unclear. V lost 6 bases, J lost 1 base, and 9 bases lay in between. Germline CDR1 SNHLY, CDR2 FYNNEI. The CDR3 consists of 13 residues. The CDR3 region is CASSESRNTEAFF. CDR3 bases: TGTGCCAGCAGCGAGTCCAGGAACACTGAAGCTTTCTTT.

This clonotype has a count of ten or more. The rearrangement joins TRBV7-2 to TRBJ1-5, with no clear D. V lost 3 bases and J lost 3, with 12 bases in between. Per germline, CDR1 SGHTA and CDR2 FQGNSA. The CDR3 is made up of 15 amino acids. The CDR3 DNA reads TGTGCCAGCAGCTTGGCGGCAGCAGTCAATCAGCCCCAGCATTTT. The encoded protein is CASSLAAAVNQPQHF.

This clonotype was seen ten or more times. The rearrangement uses TRBV7-8 and TRBJ1-5, with 10 bases identical to TRBD1. The CDR3 has 15 amino acids. J lost 4 bases, V lost 5 bases, and 5 bases had no gene match. Germline lookup yields CDR1 SGHVS and CDR2 FQNEAQ. Here the CDR3 DNA reads TGTGCCAGCAGCGCACGGACAGGGGGTAATCAGCCCCAGCATTTT. It yields the protein CASSARTGGNQPQHF.

A remark on this clonotype: Since no conserved phenylalanine or tryptophan closes the CDR3, a read error is the likely cause. The V gene is TRBV7-6, the J gene TRBJ1-1, with a weak D call TRBD1 (5 bases). The CDR3 length is 13 residues. Per the germline V gene, CDR1 is SGHVS and CDR2 is FNYEAQ. V lost 5 bases and J lost 5, with 12 bases in between. CDR3 coding DNA: TGTGCCAGCAGCCACCAGACAGAGACTGAAGCTTTCTGT. This translates into CASSHQTETEAFC.

In this sample, this clonotype turned up a few times. The CDR3 region has the DNA TGTGCCAGCAGCTTGGGACAGTTTGGCTACACCTTC. It is translated as CASSLGQFGYTF. This chain connects TRBV11-2 to TRBJ1-2; 7 bases are shared with TRBD1. The CDR3 is 12 residues long. The trim removed 3 bases at V and 7 bases at J, leaving 2 bases unmatched. Looked up from germline, CDR1 is SGHAT and CDR2 is FQNNGV.

The J gene is TRBJ2-7, the V gene TRBV19; TRBD2 agrees at 12 bases. CDR3 length equals 18 residues. Germline CDR1 and CDR2: LNHDA and SQIVND (reference sequence). V trimming: 4 bases; J trimming: 2 bases; junction bases outside the gene matches: 12. DNA of the CDR3: TGTGCCAGTAGTAGTTTAGAGCGGACTAGCGGGGACACCTACGAGCAGTACTTC. Its translation is CASSSLERTSGDTYEQYF.

Turning to this clonotype: This could be a read error, since a much larger clone is one nucleotide away. This chain connects TRBV7-8 to TRBJ1-6; the D is unclear. The CDR3 totals 17 residues. CDR1 and CDR2 from the germline V gene are SGHVS and FQNEAQ. The CDR3 protein is CASSFRAESSYHSPLHF. The CDR3 nucleotides are TGTGCCAGCAGCTTTCGGGCGGAAAGCTCCTATCATTCACCCCTCCACTTT.

The chain links TRBV6-1 to TRBJ1-1; 8 nucleotides match TRBD1. The V segment lost 7 bases and the J segment 0 bases; nucleotides outside the gene matches: 4. This CDR3 contains 14 residues. CDR1 is MNHNS and CDR2 is SASEGT in the germline V gene. CDR3 DNA: TGTGCCAGCAACCTGGACAGGGTGAACACTGAAGCTTTCTTT. This translates into CASNLDRVNTEAFF.

The chain recombines TRBV11-1 with TRBJ2-1, with D perhaps TRBD1 (5 bases). The V end was cut by 5 bases, the J end by 2 bases, with 16 bases between. The CDR3 has 16 residues. CDR1 and CDR2 from the germline V gene are SGHAT and FQDESV (reference sequence). As DNA, the CDR3 is TGTGCCAGCAGCGAGCCCCCTCTGACAGCCTACAATGAGCAGTTCTTC. Its translation is CASSEPPLTAYNEQFF.

This clonotype was seen at least ten times. The CDR3 reads CASSLMPRRGMNTEAFF. In DNA form, the CDR3 reads TGTGCCAGCAGCTTAATGCCCCGGCGGGGAATGAACACTGAAGCTTTCTTT. The chain combines TRBV7-9 with TRBJ1-1; D gene unclear. The CDR3 covers 17 residues. CDR1 is SEHNR, CDR2 FQNEAQ, per germline (reference sequence). V lost 2 bases and J 0 bases, leaving 16 bases between the germline ends.

The table lists this clonotype with a count of one. The chain uses TRBV20-1 and TRBJ2-7; D is unclear. CDR1 and CDR2 from the germline V gene are DFQATT and SNEGSKA (reference sequence). This CDR3 has 14 amino acids. The ends were cut back, 6 bases at V and 0 bases at J, with 15 bases in the middle. Written as DNA, the CDR3 is TGCAGTGCCCCAGGAGAAGTCGGCTCCTACGAGCAGTACTTC. This translates into CSAPGEVGSYEQYF.

In its sample, this clonotype was seen many times. This sequence joins TRBV7-2 and TRBJ1-5; a weak D match, TRBD1 (5 bases). Germline-derived CDR1 and CDR2 are SGHTA and FQGNSA. Trimming took off 5 bases at V and 2 bases at J, with 16 bases between the two ends. The CDR3 sequence is 16 residues long. CDR3 coding DNA: TGTGCCAGCAGCCCCCAACCGAGGGGACGCAATCAGCCCCAGCATTTT. Translated: CASSPQPRGRNQPQHF.

CDR3 DNA sequence: TGTGCCACCAGCAGAGAAAAAAGGGAAACCGGGGAGCTGTTTTTT. Translation gives CATSREKRETGELFF. The rearrangement uses TRBV15 and TRBJ2-2; no firm D call. This CDR3 region has 15 residues. Germline V gene data show CDR1 as LNHNV and CDR2 as YYDKDF (reference sequence). The V end was cut by 0 bases, the J end by 5 bases, with 10 bases between.

In its sample, this clonotype was seen many times. The chain links TRBV7-9 to TRBJ2-7, with TRBD2 identical over 10 bases. The CDR3 contains 15 residues. Germline trimming cut 1 base from V and 4 bases from J; bases unmatched to any gene: 4. CDR1 and CDR2 (germline): SEHNR, FQNEAQ (reference sequence). For the CDR3, the DNA is TGTGCCAGCAGCTTAGGAGGGGGACTAGCGTACGAGCAGTACTTC. Protein product: CASSLGGGLAYEQYF.

This clonotype was found many times. CDR3 sequence: CASRGQGTDTQYF. The CDR3 DNA is TGTGCCAGCAGGGGACAGGGCACAGATACGCAGTATTTT. The chain carries TRBV12-3 or TRBV12-4 and TRBJ2-3, with 8 positions matching TRBD1. The CDR3 has 13 amino acids. The J segment lost 1 base and the V segment lost 6 bases, leaving 0 bases of the junction unmatched.